A selection of T cell receptor beta chains follows, all from one sample in a study of graft-versus-host responses after intestinal transplantation. Method: immunoSEQ multiplex PCR; TCRdb's copy keeps in-frame clones and lacks some. Among tens of thousands of clones, 85% to 95% were seen once, and the ten largest hold 0.23%. Their specific antigens are unknown. This material consisted of unstimulated CD8+ T cells sorted from spleen or lymph node cells, taken before transplant. Every receptor here comes from a human donor who was the organ donor for an intestinal transplant. CDR3s include the opening cysteine and the closing phenylalanine or tryptophan. D genes are given only for firm matches. The size entry is marked missing in some rows and otherwise reads once, few, many or a size class.

TRBD2,16,TRBJ2-7,NA,TRBV27,CASSFSRGVFSYEQYF,TGTGCCAGCAGTTTTTCACGGGGGGTATTTTCGTACGAGCAGTACTTC
NA,15,TRBJ1-1,NA,TRBV4-1,CASSQAPGLVTEAFF,TGCGCCAGCAGCCAAGCCCCCGGGCTGGTCACTGAAGCTTTCTTT
TRBD1,13,TRBJ1-1,NA,TRBV10-1,CASSSGGVTEAFF,TGCGCCAGCAGCTCAGGGGGGGTGACTGAAGCTTTCTTT
NA,12,TRBJ2-3,NA,TRBV5-6,CASSTSTDTQYF,TGTGCCAGCAGCACGAGCACAGATACGCAGTATTTT
TRBD1,13,TRBJ1-1,NA,TRBV11-3,CASSLQGTTEAFF,TGTGCCAGCAGTCTACAGGGGACCACTGAAGCTTTCTTT
NA,13,TRBJ2-3,NA,TRBV4-2,CASSQDVADTQYF,TGTGCCAGCAGCCAAGATGTTGCAGATACGCAGTATTTT
NA,15,TRBJ1-3,NA,TRBV9,CASSDVASSGNTIYF,TGTGCCAGCAGCGATGTCGCAAGCTCTGGAAACACCATATATTTT
TRBD2,15,TRBJ2-1,NA,TRBV5-6,CASSHSGTPYNEQFF,TGTGCCAGCAGCCATAGCGGGACCCCCTACAATGAGCAGTTCTTC
NA,15,TRBJ2-1,NA,TRBV9,CASSADPSSYNEQFF,TGTGCCAGCAGCGCCGACCCGAGCTCCTACAATGAGCAGTTCTTC
TRBD1,15,TRBJ1-2,NA,TRBV7-9,CASSLDRLPNYGYTF,TGTGCCAGCAGCTTGGACAGGCTGCCCAACTATGGCTACACCTTC
NA,13,TRBJ2-7,NA,TRBV27,CASSLTGTYEQYF,TGTGCCAGCAGTTTAACTGGGACCTACGAGCAGTACTTC
TRBD1,14,TRBJ2-1,NA,TRBV19,CASSRDREGNEQFF,TGTGCCAGTAGCCGGGACAGGGAGGGCAATGAGCAGTTCTTC
NA,16,TRBJ1-1,NA,TRBV18,CASSPPGLQRPTEAFF,TGTGCCAGCTCACCACCAGGGTTGCAGAGGCCAACTGAAGCTTTCTTT
TRBD1,14,TRBJ2-5,NA,TRBV15,CATSRGQGMETQYF,TGTGCCACCAGCAGAGGACAGGGTATGGAGACCCAGTACTTC
TRBD1,13,TRBJ1-5,once,TRBV19,CASWDSFNQPQHF,TGTGCCAGTTGGGACAGCTTCAATCAGCCCCAGCATTTT
NA,15,TRBJ1-6,NA,TRBV30,CAWSDGMNYNSPLHF,TGTGCCTGGAGCGACGGGATGAACTATAATTCACCCCTCCACTTT
NA,13,TRBJ1-1,NA,TRBV7-9,CASSLAEEAEAFF,TGTGCCAGCAGCTTAGCCGAGGAGGCTGAAGCTTTCTTT
TRBD2,16,TRBJ2-1,NA,TRBV5-1,CASSLISGGADNEQFF,TGCGCCAGCAGCTTAATAAGCGGGGGGGCAGACAATGAGCAGTTCTTC
NA,15,TRBJ2-7,NA,TRBV6-1,CASSGGTYSPYEQYF,TGTGCCAGCAGTGGGGGGACATATTCTCCCTACGAGCAGTACTTC
TRBD1,15,TRBJ1-1,few,TRBV27,CASSLTGGGNTEAFF,TGTGCCAGCAGTCTTACAGGGGGTGGGAACACTGAAGCTTTCTTT
NA,15,TRBJ2-1,NA,TRBV6-1,CASPKSGIAYNEQFF,TGTGCCAGCCCGAAGAGTGGAATTGCCTACAATGAGCAGTTCTTC
TRBD1,15,TRBJ1-1,NA,TRBV4-2,CASSQESTGQGEAFF,TGTGCCAGCAGCCAAGAGTCAACGGGACAGGGTGAAGCTTTCTTT
NA,13,TRBJ2-2,once,TRBV5-1,CASRLDDTGELFF,TGCGCCAGCAGACTGGACGACACCGGGGAGCTGTTTTTT
NA,11,TRBJ2-7,NA,TRBV2,CASRRTYEQYF,TGTGCATCACGGCGGACCTACGAGCAGTACTTC
NA,17,TRBJ2-3,NA,TRBV4-2,CASSTYSLGEPTDTQYF,TGTGCCAGCAGCACCTATAGCCTGGGGGAGCCCACAGATACGCAGTATTTT
TRBD1,16,TRBJ2-7,NA,TRBV5-4,CASSLVTTGDLDEQYF,TGTGCCAGCAGCTTGGTCACCACAGGGGATCTAGACGAGCAGTACTTC
NA,14,TRBJ2-5,once,TRBV7-9,CASTEGGSGETQYF,TGTGCCAGCACAGAGGGGGGATCGGGAGAGACCCAGTACTTC
NA,16,TRBJ1-1,NA,TRBV27,CASSLSWAEKNTEAFF,TGTGCCAGCAGTTTATCTTGGGCCGAGAAGAACACTGAAGCTTTCTTT
NA,14,TRBJ1-1,NA,TRBV19,CASSIVWGGTEAFF,TGTGCCAGTAGTATAGTGTGGGGGGGCACTGAAGCTTTCTTT